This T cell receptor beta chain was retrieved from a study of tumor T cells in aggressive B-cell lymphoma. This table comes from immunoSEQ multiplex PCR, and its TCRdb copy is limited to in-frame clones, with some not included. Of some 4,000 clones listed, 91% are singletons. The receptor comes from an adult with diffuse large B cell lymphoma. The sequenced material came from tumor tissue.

This chain's CDR3 is CASSVGEGLNYGYTF. CDR3 nucleotides: TGTGCCAGCAGCGTAGGGGAGGGCTTGAACTATGGCTACACCTTC. The V and J genes are TRBV9 and TRBJ1-2; D call uncertain. This CDR3 comprises 15 residues. The V end was cut by 0 bases, the J end by 2 bases, with 11 bases between. The germline gives CDR1 SGDLS, CDR2 YYNGEE. The full variable domain, its missing parts supplied by reference TRBV9 and TRBJ1-2, is DSGVTQTPKHLITATGQRVTLRCSPRSGDLSVYWYQQSLDQGLQFLIQYYNGEERAKGNILERFSAQQFPDLHSELNLSSLELGDSALYFCASSVGEGLNYGYTFGSGTRLTVV.